This T cell receptor (beta chain) derives from a study of blood T cell repertoires in COVID-19. Across the whole study: COVID-19 samples from acute and convalescent phases originated in the United States, Italy and Spain.

The CDR3 extends over 13 amino acids. Germline CDR1 reads MRHNA; CDR2 reads SNTAGT. Trimming removed 6 bases from V and 14 bases from J, with 22 bases in between. Original processing notes: From reference gene primer amplification, estimates of nucleated cell counts were derived. Measured with immunoSEQ multiplex PCR; TCRdb has only the in-frame clones, and not every one. V, J and clone size are those of that table, while D and trimming were read from the DNA. The sample contains 70,000 or so clones, around nine tenths of which appear only once. Sequenced material: peripheral blood. The source of this sequence is a woman over 75 with acute or convalescent COVID-19. The gene calls are TRBV6-4 and TRBJ1-2, with D unresolved. The CDR3 here is CASRREESGPFTF. CDR3 sequence (DNA): TGTGCCAGCAGGAGGGAGGAGTCGGGCCCCTTTACCTTC.